Presented here are 10 T cell receptor beta chains from one specimen sequenced in a study of CD8+CD57+ T cells in acquired aplastic anemia. Genomic DNA constituted the template upon which TCR beta VDJ and CDR3 profiling was performed. One entry per CDR3 protein, called by TCRdb with MiXCR from the reads. Among around 500,000 distinct CDR3 sequences listed, about a third were seen once. The sequenced patients had an expansion of CD8+CD57+ cells seen by flow cytometry. Sample: sorted CD4+, CD8+, or CD8+CD57+ T cells (not recorded which) from PBMCs. The receptors derive from a human donor with aplastic anemia.

At least ten counts were recorded for this clonotype. One end of the junction fails to match germline, which may point to a read error. V gene TRBV9 combines with J gene TRBJ2-2; TRBD2 matches at 7 bases. This CDR3 comprises 14 residues. CDR1 and CDR2 (germline): SGDLS, YYNGEE. CDR3 nucleotides: TGTGCCAGCAGCGTAGCGCGGGAGACCGGGAAGCTGTTTTTT. It encodes CASSVARETGKLFF.

Written as DNA, the CDR3 is TGTGCCAGCAGCTTAGGAGCCGGGACAGGGGTCGAGACCCAGTACTTC. Protein sequence: CASSLGAGTGVETQYF. The rearrangement joins TRBV7-3 to TRBJ2-5; 10 bases match TRBD1. Trimming cost V 2 bases and J 5 bases; bases outside gene matches: 8. This CDR3 has 16 amino acids. From germline, CDR1 is SGHTA and CDR2 FQGTGA.

Details on this clonotype: It may be a read error: a sequence one base away is much more abundant. The rearrangement links TRBV11-2 to TRBJ2-3, with TRBD2 matching 12 bases. Germline CDR1 and CDR2: SGHAT and FQNNGV. This CDR3 region has 16 residues. Written as DNA, the CDR3 is TGTGTCAGCAGCTGGTCGACTAGCGGGGGAAGGGATACGCAGTATTTT. The encoded protein is CVSSWSTSGGRDTQYF.

The chain combines TRBV10-3 with TRBJ2-6, with 8 bases fitting TRBD1. V lost 2 bases, J lost 3 bases, and 6 bases stayed unmatched. CDR1 ENHRY and CDR2 SYGVKD come from the germline V gene. CDR3 size: 17 residues. The CDR3 reads CAISEETGGRGANVLTF. The DNA of the CDR3 is TGTGCCATCAGTGAGGAAACAGGGGGTCGTGGGGCCAACGTCCTGACTTTC.

The gene calls are TRBV19 and TRBJ2-1, with 11 bases aligning to TRBD2. With V trimmed by 4 bases and J by 9 bases, 8 bases remained unmatched. Germline CDR1 LNHDA, CDR2 SQIVND (reference sequence). The CDR3 runs 15 residues. Here the CDR3 reads CASSTELAGAGEQFF. The CDR3 DNA follows: TGTGCCAGTAGTACCGAACTAGCGGGAGCTGGTGAGCAGTTCTTC.

The chain joins TRBV15 to TRBJ1-5; 9 nucleotides match TRBD1. CDR1 and CDR2 (germline): LNHNV, YYDKDF (reference sequence). The V gene end was trimmed by 5 bases and the J gene end by 5 bases; junction bases not matched to a gene: 4. CDR3 size: 14 residues. The CDR3 sequence is CATSGDRADQPQHF. In DNA, the CDR3 is TGTGCCACCAGCGGGGACAGGGCGGATCAGCCCCAGCATTTT. The variable domain in full, completed from reference TRBV15 and TRBJ1-5, reads DAMVIQNPRYQVTQFGKPVTLSCSQTLNHNVMYWYQQKSSQAPKLLFHYYDKDFNNEADTPDNFQSRRPNTSFCFLDIRSPGLGDTAMYLCATSGDRADQPQHFGDGTRLSIL.

The CDR3 nucleotides are TGCAGCGTTGATCGCGACAGGGGTGGTAACTATGGCTACACCTTC. Amino acid sequence: CSVDRDRGGNYGYTF. The rearrangement uses TRBV29-1 and TRBJ1-2, with 8 bases aligning to TRBD1. The J segment lost 1 base and the V segment lost 3 bases, leaving 7 bases of the junction unmatched. The germline V gene encodes CDR1 SQVTM and CDR2 ANQGSEA. The CDR3 totals 15 residues.

In its sample, this clonotype was seen many times. CDR3 protein: CAISESTSGSPYNEQFF. In nucleotides, the CDR3 is TGTGCCATCAGTGAGTCAACTAGCGGGAGCCCATACAATGAGCAGTTCTTC. The rearrangement joins TRBV10-3 to TRBJ2-1; 11 bases align to TRBD2. The CDR3 runs 17 residues. Germline CDR1 is ENHRY and CDR2 is SYGVKD. Losses at the gene ends were 0 bases for V and 4 bases for J; bases not matched to a gene: 5.

About this clonotype itself: The junction and the germline gene differ at one end; a read error may be behind it. The chain links TRBV19 to TRBJ1-2, with D tentatively TRBD1 (5 bases). CDR3 size: 15 residues. The germline gives CDR1 LNHDA, CDR2 SQIVND (reference sequence). The CDR3 sequence is CASRKDLGTNYGYAF. CDR3 nucleotide sequence: TGTGCCAGTAGAAAAGACTTGGGGACGAACTATGGCTACGCCTTC.

This clonotype was counted ten times or more. The chain couples TRBV10-3 to TRBJ1-1; TRBD1 matches at 10 bases. The CDR3 has 17 amino acids. The germline CDR1 and CDR2 sequences are ENHRY and SYGVKD. V shed 4 bases, J shed 1 base, and the junction held 9 bases outside the gene matches. Here the CDR3 reads CAISVSETGGRNTEAFF. The CDR3 coding sequence is TGTGCCATCAGTGTCTCAGAGACAGGGGGCCGGAACACTGAAGCTTTCTTT.